The clone carrying this T cell receptor beta chain was seen ten or more times. The data were obtained in a study of blood T cell repertoires in COVID-19. On the study more broadly: Some COVID-19 samples were acute and others convalescent; all came from the United States, Italy and Spain.

In the original analysis: Estimated nucleated cell counts came from reference gene primer amplification. Repertoires were generated with immunoSEQ multiplex PCR, while TCRdb's copy carries only in-frame clones and drops some. V and J calls and clone size are given by that table; D and trimming were obtained from the DNA. The sample contains more than 150,000 clones, 70% to 90% of which appear only once. Input material: peripheral blood. The source is a woman of 80 years or more with acute or convalescent COVID-19.

The CDR3 is CASSLGDRADTGELFF. Here the CDR3 DNA reads TGCGCCAGCAGCTTGGGCGACAGGGCGGACACCGGGGAGCTGTTTTTT. The V call is TRBV5-1, the J call TRBJ2-2, with TRBD1 matching 7 bases. The CDR3 length is 16 residues. V lost 0 bases and J lost 3; bases outside the gene matches: 5. Germline V gives CDR1 SGHRS, CDR2 YFSETQ.